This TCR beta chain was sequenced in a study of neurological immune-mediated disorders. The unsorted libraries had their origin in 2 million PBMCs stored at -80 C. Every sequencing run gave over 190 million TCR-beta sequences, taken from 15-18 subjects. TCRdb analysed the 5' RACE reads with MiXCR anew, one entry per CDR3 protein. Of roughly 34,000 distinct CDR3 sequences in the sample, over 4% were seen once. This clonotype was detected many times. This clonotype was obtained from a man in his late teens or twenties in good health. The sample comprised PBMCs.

CDR3: CASFDVTEMNTEAFF. The CDR3 region has the DNA TGCGCCAGCTTCGACGTTACGGAAATGAACACTGAAGCTTTCTTT. The gene calls are TRBV5-1 and TRBJ1-1; D call uncertain. V lost 7 bases and J 0 bases, leaving 16 bases between the germline ends. The CDR3 is 15 amino acids. Germline values: CDR1 SGHRS, CDR2 YFSETQ.